The T cell receptor (beta chain) described here comes from a study of cytomegalovirus exposure and HLA in healthy donors. Study conclusions and caveats: Cytomegalovirus association was assigned to some 160 TCR beta chains.

Details on this clone: Its antigen is still unknown.

60 Vbeta and 13 Jbeta primers were used in PCR. Assay: immunoSEQ multiplex PCR; the TCRdb copy retains only in-frame clones and omits some. The sample includes under 250,000 clones, roughly 85% of them seen just once. This receptor was obtained from a woman aged 45-60 years in good health and CMV-seronegative. Material for sequencing was PBMCs.

The CDR3 sequence is CASSLAAGGPEVRNEQFF. CDR3 DNA sequence: TGCGCCAGCAGCTTGGCAGCGGGAGGGCCCGAAGTGAGGAATGAGCAGTTCTTC. The chain employs TRBV5-1 and TRBJ2-1; 10 bases agree with TRBD2. V was pared by 0 bases and J by 7 bases, with 13 bases of the junction left unmatched. Germline assignment: CDR1 SGHRS and CDR2 YFSETQ. This CDR3 comprises 18 residues.